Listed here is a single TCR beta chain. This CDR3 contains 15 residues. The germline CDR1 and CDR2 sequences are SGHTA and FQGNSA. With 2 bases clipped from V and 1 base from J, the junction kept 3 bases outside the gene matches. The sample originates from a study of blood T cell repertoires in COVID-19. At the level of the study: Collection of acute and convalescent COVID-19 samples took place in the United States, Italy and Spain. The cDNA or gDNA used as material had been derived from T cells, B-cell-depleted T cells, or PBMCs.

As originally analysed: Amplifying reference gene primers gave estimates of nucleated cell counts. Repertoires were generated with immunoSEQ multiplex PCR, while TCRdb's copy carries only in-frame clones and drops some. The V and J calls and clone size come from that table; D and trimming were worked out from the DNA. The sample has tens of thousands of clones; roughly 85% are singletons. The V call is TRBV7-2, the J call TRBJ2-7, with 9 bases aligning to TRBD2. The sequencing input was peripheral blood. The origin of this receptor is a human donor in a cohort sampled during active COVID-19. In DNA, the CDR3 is TGTGCCAGCAGCTTACCGGGACTAGCATCCTACGAGCAGTACTTC. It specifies CASSLPGLASYEQYF. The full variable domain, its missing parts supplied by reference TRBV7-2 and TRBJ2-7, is GAGVSQSPSNKVTEKGKDVELRCDPISGHTALYWYRQSLGQGLEFLIYFQGNSAPDKSGLPSDRFSAERTGGSVSTLTIQRTQQEDSAVYLCASSLPGLASYEQYFGPGTRLTVT.